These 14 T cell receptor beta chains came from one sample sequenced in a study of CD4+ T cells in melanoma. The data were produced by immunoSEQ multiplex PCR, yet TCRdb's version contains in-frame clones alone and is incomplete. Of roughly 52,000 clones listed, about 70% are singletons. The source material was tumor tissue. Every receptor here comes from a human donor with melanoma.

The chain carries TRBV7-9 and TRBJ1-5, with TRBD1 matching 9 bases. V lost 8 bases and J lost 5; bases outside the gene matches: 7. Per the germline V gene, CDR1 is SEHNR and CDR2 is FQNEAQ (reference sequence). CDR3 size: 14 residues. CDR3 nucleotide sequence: TGTGCCAGCGGAGAATGGGACAGGGATCAGCCCCAGCATTTT. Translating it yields CASGEWDRDQPQHF.

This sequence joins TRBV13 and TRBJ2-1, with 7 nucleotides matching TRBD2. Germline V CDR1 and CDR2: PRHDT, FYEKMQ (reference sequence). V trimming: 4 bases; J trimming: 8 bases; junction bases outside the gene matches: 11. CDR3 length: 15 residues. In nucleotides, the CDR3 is TGTGCCAGCAGCTGGGGGAGCGGGGAGTACTATGAGCAGTTCTTC. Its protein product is CASSWGSGEYYEQFF.

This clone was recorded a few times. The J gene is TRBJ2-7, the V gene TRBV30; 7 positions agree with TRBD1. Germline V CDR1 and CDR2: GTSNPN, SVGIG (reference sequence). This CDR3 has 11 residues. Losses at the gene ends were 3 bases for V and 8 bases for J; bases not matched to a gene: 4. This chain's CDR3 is CAWSLQGKQYF. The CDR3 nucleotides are TGTGCCTGGAGCCTACAGGGGAAGCAGTACTTC.

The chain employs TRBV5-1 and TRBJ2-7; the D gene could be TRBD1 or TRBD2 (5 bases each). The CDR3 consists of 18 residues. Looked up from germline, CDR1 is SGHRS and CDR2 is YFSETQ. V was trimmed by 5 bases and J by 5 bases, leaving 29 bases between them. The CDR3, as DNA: TGCGCCAGCAGGCTCGACGTTTTACCGGGACCACGGCAGGACGAGCAGTACTTC. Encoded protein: CASRLDVLPGPRQDEQYF.

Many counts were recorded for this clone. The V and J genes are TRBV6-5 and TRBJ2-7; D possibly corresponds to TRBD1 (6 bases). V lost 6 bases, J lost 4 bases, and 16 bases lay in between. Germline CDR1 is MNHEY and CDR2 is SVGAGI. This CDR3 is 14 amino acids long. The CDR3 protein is CASSATNRVYEQYF. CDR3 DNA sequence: TGTGCCAGCAGCGCAACCAACAGGGTTTACGAGCAGTACTTC.

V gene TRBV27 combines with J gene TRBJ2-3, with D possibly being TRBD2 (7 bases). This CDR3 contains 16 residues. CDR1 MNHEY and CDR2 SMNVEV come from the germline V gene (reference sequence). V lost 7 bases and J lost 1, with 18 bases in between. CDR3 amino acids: CASTILGGAGTDTQYF. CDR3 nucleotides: TGTGCCAGCACCATTTTAGGGGGGGCTGGCACAGATACGCAGTATTTT.

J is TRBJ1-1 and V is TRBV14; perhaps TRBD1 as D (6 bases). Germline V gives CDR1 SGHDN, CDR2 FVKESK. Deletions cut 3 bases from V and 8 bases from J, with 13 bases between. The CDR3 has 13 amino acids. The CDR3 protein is CASSHRVQGEAFF. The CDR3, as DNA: TGTGCCAGCAGCCATAGGGTCCAGGGGGAAGCTTTCTTT.

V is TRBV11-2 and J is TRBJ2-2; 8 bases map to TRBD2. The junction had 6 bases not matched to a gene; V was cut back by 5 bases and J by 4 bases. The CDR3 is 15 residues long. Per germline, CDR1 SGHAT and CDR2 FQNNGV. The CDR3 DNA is TGTGCCAGCAGCCCGACGGGGGGGGGCACCGGGGAGCTGTTTTTT. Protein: CASSPTGGGTGELFF. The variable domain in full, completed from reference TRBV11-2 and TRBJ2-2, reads EAGVAQSPRYKIIEKRQSVAFWCNPISGHATLYWYQQILGQGPKLLIQFQNNGVVDDSQLPKDRFSAERLKGVDSTLKIQPAKLEDSAVYLCASSPTGGGTGELFFGEGSRLTVL.

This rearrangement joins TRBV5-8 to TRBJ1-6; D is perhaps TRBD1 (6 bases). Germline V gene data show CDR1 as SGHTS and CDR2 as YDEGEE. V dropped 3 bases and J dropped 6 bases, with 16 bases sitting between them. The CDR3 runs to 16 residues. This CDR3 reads CASSSGSGGGNSPLHF. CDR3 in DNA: TGTGCCAGCAGCTCCGGTTCGGGAGGGGGTAATTCACCCCTCCACTTT.

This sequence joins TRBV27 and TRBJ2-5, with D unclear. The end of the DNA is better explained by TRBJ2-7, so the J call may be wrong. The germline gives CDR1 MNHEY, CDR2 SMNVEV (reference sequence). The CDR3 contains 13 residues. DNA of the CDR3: TGTGCCAGCAGTTTCAGTGCCTCCTACGAGCAGTACTTC. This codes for CASSFSASYEQYF.

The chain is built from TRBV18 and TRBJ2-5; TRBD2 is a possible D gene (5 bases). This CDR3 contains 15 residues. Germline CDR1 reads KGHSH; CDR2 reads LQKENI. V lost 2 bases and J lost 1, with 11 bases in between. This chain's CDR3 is CASSPSSGAQETQYF. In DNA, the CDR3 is TGTGCCAGCTCACCATCCAGCGGAGCCCAAGAGACCCAGTACTTC.

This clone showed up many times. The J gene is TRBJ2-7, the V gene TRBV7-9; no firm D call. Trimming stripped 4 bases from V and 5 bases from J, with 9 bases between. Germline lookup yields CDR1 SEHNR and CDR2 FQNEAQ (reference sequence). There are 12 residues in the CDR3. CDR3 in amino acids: CASSYPIHEQYF. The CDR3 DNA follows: TGTGCCAGCAGCTACCCCATCCACGAGCAGTACTTC.

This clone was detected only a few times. The CDR3 DNA is TGTGCCAGCAGTTACGGACAGGGAGCTCCCTCTGGGGCCAACGTCCTGACTTTC. Residues: CASSYGQGAPSGANVLTF. The chain is built from TRBV27 and TRBJ2-6; 8 nucleotides line up with TRBD1. With 4 bases clipped from V and 0 bases from J, the junction kept 8 bases outside the gene matches. Germline V CDR1 and CDR2: MNHEY, SMNVEV (reference sequence). The CDR3 runs 18 residues.

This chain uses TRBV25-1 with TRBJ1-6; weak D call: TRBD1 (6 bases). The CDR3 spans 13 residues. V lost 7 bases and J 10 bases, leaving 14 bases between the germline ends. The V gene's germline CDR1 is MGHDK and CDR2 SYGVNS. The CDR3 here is CASTGGGYSPLHF. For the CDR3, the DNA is TGTGCCAGCACCGGGGGGGGCTACTCACCCCTCCACTTT.